The rows below give T cell receptor beta chains drawn from one sample of a study of regulatory T cells in long-lasting Graves disease. TCRdb reprocessed the multiplex PCR reads with MiXCR, giving one entry per CDR3 protein. Altogether around 250,000 distinct CDR3 sequences are present, 15% to 20% being singletons, with the ten largest covering approximately 14%. This sample also belongs to another study, concerning T cells in Graves' hyperthyroidism and ophthalmopathy.

Sequences were derived from peripheral blood mononuclear cells (PBMCs), sampled at new diagnosis, from a patient treated with antithyroid drugs. Source of these receptors: a woman aged 30 to 39 with Graves disease. Each CDR3 is given with its conserved first and last residue. The D gene is left open where the match is weak. Size is omitted from some rows. Given values are once, few, many or a class for expanded clones.

clone_size j_call v_call d_call cdr3_nt cdr3_aa
many TRBJ1-6 TRBV18 TRBD1 TGTGCCAGCTCACGGGACAGGCCCAATTCACCCCTCCACTTT CASSRDRPNSPLHF
- TRBJ2-5 TRBV5-5 - TGTGCCAGCAGCTTGAGTTCGTCTTTTGAGACCCAGTACTTC CASSLSSSFETQYF
once TRBJ2-7 TRBV11-2 TRBD2 TGTGCCAGCAGCCGTTCGTATAGCGGGAGTGTCCAACACTTC CASSRSYSGSVQHF
many TRBJ2-5 TRBV29-1 - TGCAGCGTTGGGGATTACATCGGTGGGGAGACCCAGTACTTC CSVGDYIGGETQYF
many TRBJ2-2 TRBV20-1 - TGCAGTGCTAGCGGTCCCTGGGACACCGGGGAGCTGTTTTTT CSASGPWDTGELFF
- TRBJ2-4 TRBV5-4 TRBD2 TGTGCCAGCAGACTAGCGGGGGTATCCTCAAACATTCAGTACTTC CASRLAGVSSNIQYF
- TRBJ1-2 TRBV25-1 - TGTGCCAGCAGTGAGTCCAGGGGTGGCTACACCTTC CASSESRGGYTF
many TRBJ2-6 TRBV29-1 - TGCAGCGTTGGAACAGCCTCCTCTGGGGCCAACGTCCTGACTTTC CSVGTASSGANVLTF
many TRBJ2-3 TRBV20-1 - TGCAGTGCTAGAGGGGCGCGGCGAGATACGCAGTATTTT CSARGARRDTQYF
many TRBJ2-2 TRBV20-1 TRBD2 TGCAGTGCTAGAGATCCGGCGTCGGGGGGGCTGCGTACCGGGGAGCTGTTTTTT CSARDPASGGLRTGELFF
- TRBJ1-6 TRBV19 - TGTGCCAGTAGTATACAACAGGAAATTAATTCACCCCTCCACTTT CASSIQQEINSPLHF
- TRBJ1-6 TRBV2 TRBD1 TGTGCCAGCAGCCTTCAGGGGGAGTTATCCGTCCTCCACTTT CASSLQGELSVLHF
many TRBJ2-1 TRBV14 TRBD1 TGTGCCAGCAGCCAAATCGGGACAGTCTACAATGAGCAGTTCTTC CASSQIGTVYNEQFF
- TRBJ1-2 TRBV11-3 - TGTGCCAGCAGCTACGAGCCACAGGTCCCTAACTATGGCTACACCTTC CASSYEPQVPNYGYTF
few TRBJ2-1 TRBV20-1 - TGCAGTGCTAGAGAGGTAGGCACCAATGAGCAGTTCTTC CSAREVGTNEQFF
many TRBJ1-4 TRBV5-4 - TGTGCCAGCAGCTTGGACCAGAATGAAAAACTGTTTTTT CASSLDQNEKLFF
many TRBJ2-3 TRBV27 TRBD1 TGTGCCAGCAGGACTGGACAGGGACGAACAGATACGCAGTATTTT CASRTGQGRTDTQYF
- TRBJ1-5 TRBV6-1 - TGTGCCAGCAGTCTGCCCAGTGGCAATCAGCCCCAGCATTTT CASSLPSGNQPQHF
many TRBJ1-4 TRBV12-3/TRBV12-4 TRBD1 TGTGCCAGCAGTCCGACAGGGTTACCTAATGAAAAACTGTTTTTT CASSPTGLPNEKLFF
many TRBJ1-4 TRBV9 - TGTGCCAGCAGCCCGACATCAACTAATGAAAAACTGTTTTTT CASSPTSTNEKLFF
many TRBJ1-2 TRBV9 - TGTGCCAGCAGCGTAGGCTCATCCAACTATGGCTACACCTTC CASSVGSSNYGYTF
many TRBJ2-3 TRBV20-1 - TGCAGTGCTAGACGCCAGGGTCGCGCAGATACGCAGTATTTT CSARRQGRADTQYF
- TRBJ2-3 TRBV7-2 TRBD2 TGTGCCAGCAGCCGCACTAGCGGGGGGGCGGGGGGAGTCAGCACAGATACGCAGTATTTT CASSRTSGGAGGVSTDTQYF
many TRBJ2-7 TRBV20-1 - TGCAGTGCTAGAGATAAAGACCCCTACGAGCAGTACTTC CSARDKDPYEQYF
many TRBJ1-1 TRBV13 - TGTGCCAGCAGCTTTTCGCCAGGCACTGAAGCTTTCTTT CASSFSPGTEAFF
many TRBJ2-6 TRBV5-1 - TGCGCCAGCAGCCCCCCTAGCCCGGGACACCCTTCTGGGGCCAACGTCCTGACTTTC CASSPPSPGHPSGANVLTF
many TRBJ2-3 TRBV7-2 - TGTGCCAGCAGCCCCTCTAGCACAGATACGCAGTATTTT CASSPSSTDTQYF
many TRBJ1-3 TRBV6-1 - TGTGCCAGCAGTCCCTCGGAGGGGAGAAGAAACACCATATATTTT CASSPSEGRRNTIYF
many TRBJ2-3 TRBV14 - TGTGCCAGCAGCCAAGCGGCGGGTGATACGCAGTATTTT CASSQAAGDTQYF
many TRBJ1-6 TRBV28 - TGTGCCAGCAGTTCGGCTCCGGGCGGTTCACCCCTCCACTTT CASSSAPGGSPLHF